This T cell receptor beta chain was identified in a study of T cell repertoires in cytomegalovirus infection. Study overall: The authors used CMV epitopes that were HLA-C-restricted (recently identified) and HLA-B-restricted (well studied).

Study outcomes and limitations: Dominating the ex vivo response were HLA-C-restricted CMV-specific TCR beta clonotypes.

TCRdb reprocessed the reads with MiXCR, giving one entry per CDR3 protein. The profile shows 600,000 to 700,000 distinct CDR3 sequences, around 35% of them singletons. CDR1 is MNHEY, CDR2 SVGEGT, per germline. Losses at the gene ends were 0 bases for V and 1 base for J; bases not matched to a gene: 5. CDR3 length: 17 amino acids. As to this clonotype: What it recognizes is unknown.

Sequenced material: cultured PBMCs, taken from culture after CMV antigen stimulation. The TCR was taken from a human donor in good health (CMV status not recorded). Some clones in this sample may be carry-over from other donors' samples. The rearrangement joins TRBV6-2 or TRBV6-3 to TRBJ2-2; 7 positions agree with TRBD1. CDR3 residues: CASSYSRAGGNTGELFF. In DNA, the CDR3 is TGTGCCAGCAGTTACTCGAGGGCAGGGGGGAACACCGGGGAGCTGTTTTTT.